These 20 T cell receptor beta chains originate from one sample sequenced in a study of a mutant IDH1 vaccine in newly diagnosed glioma. Time point: baseline, week 1 (first vaccination visit). Treatment indicated: pre-vaccination baseline after standard-of-care therapy. The protocol was immunoSEQ multiplex PCR, while the TCRdb copy is restricted to in-frame clones and leaves out a portion. This table holds fewer than 45,000 clones, roughly 92% found once. Here the sequenced sample was PBMCs, taken from a glioma patient treated with radiotherapy, temozolomide or both. Every receptor here comes from a man younger than 30 with glioma.

The V gene is TRBV6-5, the J gene TRBJ1-4, with D possibly being TRBD1 (5 bases). The CDR3 length is 13 residues. V was cut by 6 bases and J by 6 bases, with 11 bases left in between. Germline V gives CDR1 MNHEY, CDR2 SVGAGI. CDR3 amino acids: CASSWDEHEKLFF. CDR3 bases: TGTGCCAGCAGCTGGGACGAGCATGAAAAACTGTTTTTT.

This clone appeared a single time. The V call is TRBV30, the J call TRBJ1-1, with D perhaps TRBD1 (5 bases). V shed 0 bases and J shed 1 base, with 9 bases lying between them. This CDR3 has 14 residues. The germline CDR1 and CDR2 sequences are GTSNPN and SVGIG (reference sequence). CDR3 region: CAWSVLRGNTEAFF. CDR3 nucleotide sequence: TGTGCCTGGAGTGTACTTAGGGGGAACACTGAAGCTTTCTTT.

The chain combines TRBV5-8 with TRBJ1-2; tentative D call: TRBD1 (6 bases). V lost 3 bases to trimming and J lost 8 bases, with 11 bases between them. This CDR3 contains 12 residues. Germline V gene data show CDR1 as SGHTS and CDR2 as YDEGEE. The CDR3 bases are TGTGCCAGCAGCTGGGACAAACGCGGCTACACCTTC. This translates into CASSWDKRGYTF. Combining the CDR3 with reference TRBV5-8 and TRBJ1-2 gives the whole variable domain EAGVTQSPTHLIKTRGQQATLRCSPISGHTSVYWYQQALGLGLQFLLWYDEGEERNRGNFPPRFSGRQFPNYSSELNVNALELEDSALYLCASSWDKRGYTFGSGTRLTVV.

This clone was recorded only once. The genes are TRBV6-5 and TRBJ2-1; TRBD2 matches 13 bases. Germline V gene sequence: CDR1 MNHEY, CDR2 SVGAGI. There are 15 residues in the CDR3. The junction had 6 bases not matched to a gene; V was cut back by 6 bases and J by 7 bases. CDR3 sequence (DNA): TGTGCCAGCAGCTCGGGACTAGCGGGATATAATGAGCAGTTCTTC. Translating it yields CASSSGLAGYNEQFF.

The chain links TRBV19 to TRBJ1-5; a weak D match, TRBD1 (6 bases). The germline V gene encodes CDR1 LNHDA and CDR2 SQIVND (reference sequence). The CDR3 runs to 16 residues. V was pared by 6 bases and J by 4 bases, with 19 bases between. DNA for the CDR3: TGTGCCAGTAGACCGCGGGGGGCAGGGAGTAATCAGCCCCAGCATTTT. Its translation: CASRPRGAGSNQPQHF.

This clone was counted once. V and J are TRBV28 and TRBJ1-5; D remains unclear. The CDR3 is 12 residues long. V was shortened by 8 bases and J by 6 bases, with 11 bases between the two germline ends. Germline loops: CDR1 MDHEN, CDR2 SYDVKM. The CDR3 DNA follows: TGTGCCAGCGCGGGTGGGGTTCAGCCCCAGCATTTT. This codes for CASAGGVQPQHF.

The rearrangement joins TRBV6-4 to TRBJ1-6, with D possibly being TRBD1 (5 bases). The CDR3 length is 13 residues. Germline-derived CDR1 and CDR2 are MRHNA and SNTAGT. V was pared by 4 bases and J by 10 bases, with 11 bases between. CDR3 region: CASSAQGGSPLHF. CDR3 nucleotide sequence: TGTGCCAGCAGTGCCCAGGGCGGGTCACCCCTCCACTTT.

The chain uses TRBV7-9 and TRBJ2-7; the D gene is possibly TRBD1 (6 bases). The CDR3 runs 12 residues. V lost 5 bases to trimming and J lost 6 bases, with 11 bases between them. CDR1 and CDR2 from the germline V gene are SEHNR and FQNEAQ (reference sequence). The CDR3, as DNA: TGTGCCAGCAGCCCTCAGGGGATCGAGCAGTACTTC. Translated: CASSPQGIEQYF. Filled out from reference TRBV7-9 and TRBJ2-7, the complete variable domain reads DTGVSQNPRHKITKRGQNVTFRCDPISEHNRLYWYRQTLGQGPEFLTYFQNEAQLEKSRLLSDRFSAERPKGSFSTLEIQRTEQGDSAMYLCASSPQGIEQYFGPGTRLTVT.

V usage is TRBV19 and J usage is TRBJ1-4; D is uncertain. V lost 7 bases, J lost 5 bases, and 20 bases lay in between. Germline V lookup: CDR1 LNHDA, CDR2 SQIVND (reference sequence). The CDR3 consists of 16 residues. CDR3 loop: CASTTGWGSSNEKLFF. CDR3 DNA sequence: TGTGCCAGTACCACGGGATGGGGAAGCAGCAATGAAAAACTGTTTTTT.

This chain joins TRBV30 and TRBJ1-1; the D gene is possibly TRBD1 (5 bases). Germline CDR1 is GTSNPN and CDR2 is SVGIG (reference sequence). The CDR3 extends over 14 amino acids. The V end lost 4 bases, the J end lost 1 base, and 13 bases lay between the germline ends. The CDR3 protein is CAWMGRGPNTEAFF. Here the CDR3 DNA reads TGTGCCTGGATGGGCCGGGGCCCGAACACTGAAGCTTTCTTT.

The CDR3 region has the DNA TGTGCCAGCACCTTTCTAGGTGATGGCAATCAGCCCCAGCATTTT. Encoded protein: CASTFLGDGNQPQHF. The chain carries TRBV2 and TRBJ1-5; no reliable D call. Trimming took 7 bases from V and 2 from J, leaving 15 bases between them. In germline, CDR1 is SNHLY, CDR2 FYNNEI. CDR3 length equals 15 residues.

The chain couples TRBV29-1 to TRBJ2-1, with a weak D call TRBD2 (6 bases). CDR1 and CDR2 from the germline V gene are SQVTM and ANQGSEA. This CDR3 spans 13 amino acids. V was cut by 7 bases and J by 8 bases, with 18 bases left in between. For the CDR3, the DNA is TGCAGCGGGACGACTAGGAAACAGGATGAGCAGTTCTTC. Its translation is CSGTTRKQDEQFF.

The V and J genes are TRBV5-1 and TRBJ2-7, with 7 bases that match TRBD2. The CDR3 contains 15 residues. Trimming at V came to 4 bases and at J to 4 bases, leaving 11 bases not matched to a gene. Germline CDR1 is SGHRS and CDR2 is YFSETQ. The CDR3 spells CASSLGGRAGYEQYF. The CDR3 DNA sequence: TGCGCCAGCAGCCTGGGAGGGAGGGCCGGGTACGAGCAGTACTTC.

This clone is large within its sample. This chain links TRBV6-1 with TRBJ1-4; 8 nucleotides align to TRBD1. Germline V CDR1 and CDR2: MNHNS, SASEGT. Trimming cost V 6 bases and J 0 bases; bases outside gene matches: 0. This CDR3 comprises 14 residues. This CDR3 is CASRTGATNEKLFF. As DNA, the CDR3 is TGTGCCAGCAGGACAGGGGCAACTAATGAAAAACTGTTTTTT.

The chain combines TRBV19 with TRBJ2-7, with 9 bases that match TRBD1. The CDR3 totals 15 residues. Per germline, CDR1 LNHDA and CDR2 SQIVND (reference sequence). V trimming: 4 bases; J trimming: 3 bases; junction bases outside the gene matches: 7. CDR3 residues: CASSTRGQGLYEQYF. CDR3 DNA: TGTGCCAGTAGTACCCGCGGACAGGGGCTCTACGAGCAGTACTTC.

The chain recombines TRBV27 with TRBJ2-1; 11 bases agree with TRBD1. Germline assignment: CDR1 MNHEY and CDR2 SMNVEV (reference sequence). J gave up 10 bases and V 3 bases, and 8 bases lay outside the gene matches. This CDR3 has 15 amino acids. The CDR3 loop reads CASSFIGQGANEQFF. The CDR3 region has the DNA TGTGCCAGCAGTTTTATCGGACAGGGGGCTAACGAGCAGTTCTTC.

This clone appeared a single time. V and J are TRBV5-1 and TRBJ2-1; 11 bases match TRBD2. CDR3 length equals 15 residues. The J segment lost 9 bases and the V segment lost 2 bases, leaving 7 bases of the junction unmatched. Per germline, CDR1 SGHRS and CDR2 YFSETQ. CDR3 residues: CASSFTSGRDGEQFF. CDR3 DNA sequence: TGCGCCAGCAGCTTTACTAGCGGGAGAGATGGTGAGCAGTTCTTC.

The chain has TRBV30 and TRBJ1-4; 9 bases align to TRBD1. After removal of 3 bases from V and 3 bases from J, the junction contained 8 bases not matched to a gene. Germline V gives CDR1 GTSNPN, CDR2 SVGIG (reference sequence). The CDR3 length is 16 residues. CDR3 protein: CAWRENRGLANEKLFF. The CDR3 DNA reads as TGTGCCTGGAGGGAAAACAGGGGGCTGGCTAATGAAAAACTGTTTTTT. Full variable domain (remainder filled in from reference TRBV30 and TRBJ1-4): SQTIHQWPATLVQPVGSPLSLECTVEGTSNPNLYWYRQAAGRGLQLLFYSVGIGQISSEVPQNLSASRPQDRQFILSSKKLLLSDSGFYLCAWRENRGLANEKLFFGSGTQLSVL.

The chain is built from TRBV13 and TRBJ2-6; 9 nucleotides match TRBD2. This CDR3 has 18 residues. With V trimmed by 5 bases and J by 2 bases, 10 bases remained unmatched. Per the germline V gene, CDR1 is PRHDT and CDR2 is FYEKMQ (reference sequence). CDR3 sequence (DNA): TGTGCCAGCAGCCGTTTAGCGGGAGTGACGACTGGGGCCAACGTCCTGACTTTC. Protein product: CASSRLAGVTTGANVLTF.

The chain carries TRBV19 and TRBJ1-3; D is unresolved. The germline V and J ends were trimmed by 4 bases and 0 bases, with 10 bases remaining between them. CDR3 length: 15 residues. In germline, CDR1 is LNHDA, CDR2 SQIVND (reference sequence). CDR3 sequence: CASSTTWDSGNTIYF. CDR3 coding DNA: TGTGCCAGTAGTACCACGTGGGACTCTGGAAACACCATATATTTT.